A single sample is the source of the 12 T cell receptor beta chains below, sequenced in a study of PD-1 blockade in mismatch repair-deficient tumors. Here immunoSEQ multiplex PCR was the method, and the copy in TCRdb shows in-frame clones only, minus some. The table includes some 70,000 clones, around 73% detected once. This specimen was peripheral blood, taken 2 weeks after starting pembrolizumab. All receptors come from an adult with mismatch repair-deficient cancer.

Concerning this clone itself: One junction end does not reproduce the germline sequence, and a read error may be involved. The chain couples TRBV5-4 to TRBJ1-1; possible D gene TRBD1, 5 bases. This CDR3 has 13 residues. Germline assignment: CDR1 SGHNT and CDR2 YYREEE (reference sequence). CDR3 protein: CASSLGPGEPKVF. CDR3 nucleotides: TGTGCCAGCAGCTTGGGACCGGGGGAGCCGAAGGTCTTT.

The J gene is TRBJ2-3, the V gene TRBV9; 7 bases agree with TRBD1. Trimming cost V 4 bases and J 0 bases; bases outside gene matches: 5. The CDR3 length is 15 residues. Looked up from germline, CDR1 is SGDLS and CDR2 is YYNGEE. DNA for the CDR3: TGTGCCAGCAGCCCGGGACAGCCCAGCACAGATACGCAGTATTTT. Protein: CASSPGQPSTDTQYF.

The chain links TRBV7-8 to TRBJ2-2, with D maybe TRBD1 (8 bases). The CDR3 spans 15 residues. The germline V gene has CDR1 SGHVS and CDR2 FQNEAQ. Trimming removed 10 bases at V and 1 base at J, with 16 bases between. As DNA, the CDR3 is TGTGCCATCAGGGGGCTAGCGGTGAACACCGGGGAGCTGTTTTTT. Protein sequence: CAIRGLAVNTGELFF.

The chain combines TRBV11-3 with TRBJ2-2, with a possible D match to TRBD1 (5 bases). CDR1 is SGHNT and CDR2 is YENEEA in the germline V gene. The CDR3 is 14 amino acids. The V gene lost 2 bases and the J gene lost 4 bases, with 8 bases spanning the gap. CDR3 bases: TGTGCCAGCAGCTTAAGTAGGGGCACCGGGGAGCTGTTTTTT. Amino acid sequence: CASSLSRGTGELFF.

This clone was seen more than once but under ten times. This chain links TRBV7-2 with TRBJ2-3; D uncertain. CDR3 length: 14 residues. V was pared by 2 bases and J by 4 bases, with 10 bases between. Germline V gives CDR1 SGHTA, CDR2 FQGNSA. Here the CDR3 DNA reads TGTGCCAGCAGCTTAATCGCCCGGGCAGATACGCAGTATTTT. Translating it yields CASSLIARADTQYF. Filled out from reference TRBV7-2 and TRBJ2-3, the complete variable domain reads GAGVSQSPSNKVTEKGKDVELRCDPISGHTALYWYRQSLGQGLEFLIYFQGNSAPDKSGLPSDRFSAERTGGSVSTLTIQRTQQEDSAVYLCASSLIARADTQYFGPGTRLTVL.

The chain joins TRBV13 to TRBJ2-5, with a tentative D call TRBD1 (6 bases). Germline lookup yields CDR1 PRHDT and CDR2 FYEKMQ (reference sequence). Deletions cut 5 bases from V and 5 bases from J, with 18 bases between. The CDR3 contains 15 residues. The CDR3 DNA reads as TGTGCCAGCAGCCCAGGCCGAGGGACACATGAGACCCAGTACTTC. Its translation: CASSPGRGTHETQYF.

This clone was picked up one time. The chain combines TRBV11-2 with TRBJ1-1; no firm D call. The germline CDR1 and CDR2 sequences are SGHAT and FQNNGV. Trimming shortened V by 6 bases and J by 1 base, and 3 bases separated the two germline ends. The CDR3 runs to 11 residues. The CDR3 reads CASRSNTEAFF. As DNA, the CDR3 is TGTGCCAGCAGATCGAACACTGAAGCTTTCTTT.

The rearrangement joins TRBV18 to TRBJ2-3; 7 nucleotides line up with TRBD1. V shed 1 base, J shed 0 bases, and the junction held 1 base outside the gene matches. This CDR3 comprises 15 residues. Germline V lookup: CDR1 KGHSH, CDR2 LQKENI. The CDR3 DNA sequence: TGTGCCAGCTCACCACGGGGACAGAGCACAGATACGCAGTATTTT. Protein sequence: CASSPRGQSTDTQYF. The full variable domain, its missing parts supplied by reference TRBV18 and TRBJ2-3, is NAGVMQNPRHLVRRRGQEARLRCSPMKGHSHVYWYRQLPEEGLKFMVYLQKENIIDESGMPKERFSAEFPKEGPSILRIQQVVRGDSAAYFCASSPRGQSTDTQYFGPGTRLTVL.

CDR3 DNA: TGCGCCAGCAGTGAGAGTCGCAAGGGGGAAAAACTGTTTTTT. This encodes CASSESRKGEKLFF. The V and J genes are TRBV10-1 and TRBJ1-4; tentatively, D is TRBD1 (5 bases). Germline-derived CDR1 and CDR2 are WNHNN and SYGVQD (reference sequence). V was clipped by 2 bases and J by 8 bases, with 12 bases between them. The CDR3 consists of 14 residues.

V gene TRBV27 combines with J gene TRBJ2-2, with 8 bases matching TRBD1. Germline V gene sequence: CDR1 MNHEY, CDR2 SMNVEV (reference sequence). CDR3 length: 15 residues. The V gene end was trimmed by 3 bases and the J gene end by 3 bases; junction bases not matched to a gene: 3. CDR3 sequence: CASSFTGGDTGELFF. The CDR3 DNA reads TGTGCCAGCAGTTTTACAGGGGGTGACACCGGGGAGCTGTTTTTT.

The rearrangement links TRBV11-3 to TRBJ2-3, with D perhaps matching TRBD1 (5 bases). Trimming shortened V by 3 bases and J by 1 base, and 8 bases separated the two germline ends. The germline V gene has CDR1 SGHNT and CDR2 YENEEA. The CDR3 sequence is 14 residues long. Here the CDR3 DNA reads TGTGCCAGCAGCTTCGGCAGGGGCACAGATACGCAGTATTTT. It specifies CASSFGRGTDTQYF.

The genes are TRBV10-2 and TRBJ1-4; D ambiguous. This CDR3 region has 13 residues. V was cut by 8 bases and J by 0 bases, with 7 bases left in between. Germline V gives CDR1 WSHSY, CDR2 SAAADI. The CDR3 reads CASAYSTNEKLFF. CDR3 DNA: TGCGCCAGCGCCTATTCAACTAATGAAAAACTGTTTTTT.